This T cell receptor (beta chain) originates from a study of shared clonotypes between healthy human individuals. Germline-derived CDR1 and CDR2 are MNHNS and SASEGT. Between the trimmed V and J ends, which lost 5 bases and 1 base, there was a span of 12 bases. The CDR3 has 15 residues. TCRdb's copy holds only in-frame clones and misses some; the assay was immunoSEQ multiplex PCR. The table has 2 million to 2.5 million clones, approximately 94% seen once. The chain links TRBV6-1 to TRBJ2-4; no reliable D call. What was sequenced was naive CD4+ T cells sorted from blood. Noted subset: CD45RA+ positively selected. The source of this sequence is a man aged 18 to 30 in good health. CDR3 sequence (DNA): TGTGCCAGCAGTCCCCGCGGAATGGCCAAAAACATTCAGTACTTC. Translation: CASSPRGMAKNIQYF.